This T cell receptor beta chain comes out of a study of identical twins (dated by TCRdb to the mid-2010s). Some background on the complete study: To test whether fetal clonotypes persist, this study deep-sequenced TCR alpha and beta repertoires from monozygotic twins, from unrelated adults of various ages, and from cord blood. To rule out contamination, replicate twin experiments were performed at different times with different library preparation protocols. Overall study outcomes, separate from this receptor: Conclusions relied on cross-sectional statistical analysis, since the same donors could not be followed over many years. Fewer insertions were carried by abundant cord blood beta clonotypes; a weaker similar trend was observed in young adult naive repertoires, while no such trend was observed in memory repertoires. In beta out-of-frame sequences, excess twin sharing was weaker, because having fewer shared sequences lowered the signal-to-noise ratio. Compared with coincidental sharing between unrelated individuals, an excess of low generation-probability sequences was observed among out-of-frame TCR alpha sequences shared between twins. Out-of-frame TCR alpha sharing in monozygotic twins was systematically underestimated by recombination models, whereas sharing between unrelated individuals was in agreement with the recombination models. Invariant T cells such as MAIT and iNKT could partly confound zero-insertion analyses, though diverse VJ usage argued against this for most clonotypes.

Every donor in the study was a healthy Caucasian. Three unrelated non-twin adults were also sequenced: a male aged 18 to 30, a male aged 50 to 60 and a female aged 50 to 60. Using Miltenyi CD45RO+ enrichment and human naive T-cell isolation kits, memory (CD45RO+) and naive T cells were isolated from PBMC. There are a few counts of this clonotype. Its recognized antigen is unknown. Per-nucleotide qualities are absent, and no much larger clonotype sits a single base away. The germline V gene provides CDR1 SNHLY and CDR2 FYNNEI. V trim: 10 bases; J trim: 0 bases; unmatched bases: 7. The CDR3 runs 14 amino acids, cysteine and phenylalanine included. Only the CDR3 DNA stays, 42 bases, in frame from base 1. Library creation used 5' RACE. Sequencer: Illumina HiSeq 2000. Template switching introduced a universal primer binding site; the final cDNA contained a unique molecular identifier, enabling accurate counting of TCR cDNA molecules. First-strand cDNA for TCR alpha and beta chains was synthesized from specific primers in the conserved constant-segment region. To control for contamination, every cDNA library was double barcoded, receiving both a SMART-Mk sample barcode and Illumina barcodes. TruSeq adapter sequences, together with Illumina sample barcodes, were added in two successive PCR steps. The Illumina HiSeq platform was used with custom primers to sequence TCR alpha and beta cDNA libraries. Regarding the original processing steps: Raw reads were processed with MiGEC to extract unique molecular identifiers, and MiXCR was used to determine CDR3 positions. For each individual, recombination models were inferred using an EM algorithm with the repgenHMM and IGoR tools. Shared clonotype analysis was performed with the tcR package in R, normalizing sharing by the product of cloneset sizes. To study raw recombination without the effects of thymic and clonal selection, out-of-frame nonproductive sequences were analyzed. TCRdb took the public reads, trimmed them with fastp at Q25, ran MiXCR for clone calling and kept in-frame beta chains. Rows merge per CDR3 protein into single entries with the most common DNA and genes. These V and J calls rely on TCRdb rather than the paper's analysis. Counted in this sample were hundreds of thousands of distinct CDR3 sequences; around 6% of them appeared once. The top ten constitute around 1.7% of the sample.

The sequence is built from TRBV2 and TRBJ2-7; 9 of the junction bases match TRBD1. The sequence was collected from a man aged 18 to 35 in good health. The specimen sequenced was naive T cells sorted from blood. This specimen's cell subset or site label, per the study, means: cells isolated with a human naive T-cell isolation kit. The CDR3 region has the sequence CAIARDRASYEQYF. The sequenced DNA: TGTGCCATCGCCCGGGACAGGGCCTCCTACGAGCAGTACTTC. Full variable domain (CDR3 extended with the reference TRBV2 and TRBJ2-7 proteins): EPEVTQTPSHQVTQMGQEVILRCVPISNHLYFYWYRQILGQKVEFLVSFYNNEISEKSEIFDDQFSVERPDGSNFTLKIRSTKLEDSAMYFCAIARDRASYEQYFGPGTRLTVT.